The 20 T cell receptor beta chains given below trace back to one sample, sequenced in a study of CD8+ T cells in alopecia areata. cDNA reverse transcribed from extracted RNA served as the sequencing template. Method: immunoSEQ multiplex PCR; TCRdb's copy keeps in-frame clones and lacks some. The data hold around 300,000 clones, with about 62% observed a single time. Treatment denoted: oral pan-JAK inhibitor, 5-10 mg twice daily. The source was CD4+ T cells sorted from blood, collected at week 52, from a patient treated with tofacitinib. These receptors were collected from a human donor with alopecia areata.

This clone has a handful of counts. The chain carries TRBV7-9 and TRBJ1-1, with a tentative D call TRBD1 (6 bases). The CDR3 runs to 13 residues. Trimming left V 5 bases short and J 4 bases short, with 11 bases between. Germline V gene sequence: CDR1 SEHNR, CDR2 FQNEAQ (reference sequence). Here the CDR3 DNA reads TGTGCCAGCAGCCGAGGGGGTGGCACTGAAGCTTTCTTT. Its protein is CASSRGGGTEAFF.

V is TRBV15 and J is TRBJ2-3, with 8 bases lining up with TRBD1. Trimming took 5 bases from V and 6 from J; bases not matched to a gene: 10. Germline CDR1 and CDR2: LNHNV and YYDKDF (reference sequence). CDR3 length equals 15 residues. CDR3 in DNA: TGTGCCACCAGCCCGGCTGGCAGGGGGCGGGATACGCAGTATTTT. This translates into CATSPAGRGRDTQYF.

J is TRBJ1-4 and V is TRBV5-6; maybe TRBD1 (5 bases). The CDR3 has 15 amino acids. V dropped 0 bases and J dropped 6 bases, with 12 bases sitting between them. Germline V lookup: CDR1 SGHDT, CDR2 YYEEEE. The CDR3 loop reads CASSLAGRADEKLFF. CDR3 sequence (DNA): TGTGCCAGCAGCTTGGCGGGCAGGGCGGATGAAAAACTGTTTTTT.

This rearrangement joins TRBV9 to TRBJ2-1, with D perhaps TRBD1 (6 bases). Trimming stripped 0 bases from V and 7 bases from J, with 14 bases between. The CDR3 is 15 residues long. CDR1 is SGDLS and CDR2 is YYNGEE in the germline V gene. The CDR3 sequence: CASSVDRADRNEQFF. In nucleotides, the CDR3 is TGTGCCAGCAGCGTAGACAGGGCGGATAGGAATGAGCAGTTCTTC.

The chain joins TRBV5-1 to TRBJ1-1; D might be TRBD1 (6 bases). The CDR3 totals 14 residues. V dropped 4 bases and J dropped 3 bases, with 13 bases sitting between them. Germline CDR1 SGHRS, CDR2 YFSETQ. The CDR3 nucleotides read TGCGCCAGCAGCAGATCAGGGGAGGACACTGAAGCTTTCTTT. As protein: CASSRSGEDTEAFF.

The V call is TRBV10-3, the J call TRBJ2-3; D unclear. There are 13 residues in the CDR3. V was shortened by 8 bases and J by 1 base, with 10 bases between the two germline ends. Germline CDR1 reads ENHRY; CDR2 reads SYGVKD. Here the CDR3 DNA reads TGTGCCATCTCCCAGGACCGCACAGATACGCAGTATTTT. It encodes CAISQDRTDTQYF.

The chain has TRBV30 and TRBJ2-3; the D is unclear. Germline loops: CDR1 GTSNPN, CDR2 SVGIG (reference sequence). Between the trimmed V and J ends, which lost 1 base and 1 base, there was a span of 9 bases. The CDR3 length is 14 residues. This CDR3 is CAWSGPVGTDTQYF. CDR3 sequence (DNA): TGTGCCTGGAGTGGACCGGTCGGCACAGATACGCAGTATTTT.

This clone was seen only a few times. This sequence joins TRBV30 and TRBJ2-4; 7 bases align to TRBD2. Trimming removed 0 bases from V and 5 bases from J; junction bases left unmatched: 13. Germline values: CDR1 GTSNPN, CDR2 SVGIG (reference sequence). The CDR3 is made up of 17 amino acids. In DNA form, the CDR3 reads TGTGCCTGGAGTGTACTTGGGGCTAGCGGAAGAGAAAACATTCAGTACTTC. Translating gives CAWSVLGASGRENIQYF.

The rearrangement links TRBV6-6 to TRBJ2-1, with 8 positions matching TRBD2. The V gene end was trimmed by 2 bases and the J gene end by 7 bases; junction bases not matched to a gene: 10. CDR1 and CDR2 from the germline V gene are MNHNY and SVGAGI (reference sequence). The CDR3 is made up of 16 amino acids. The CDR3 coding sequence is TGTGCCAGCAGTTACCGTCATAGCGGGGAGAAGAATGAGCAGTTCTTC. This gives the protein CASSYRHSGEKNEQFF.

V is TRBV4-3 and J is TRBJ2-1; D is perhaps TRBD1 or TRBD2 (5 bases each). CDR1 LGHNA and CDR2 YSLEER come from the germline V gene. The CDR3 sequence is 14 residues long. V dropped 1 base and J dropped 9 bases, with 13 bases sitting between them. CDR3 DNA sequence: TGCGCCAGCAGCCAAGTCGTGACCGGGACTGAGCAGTTCTTC. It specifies CASSQVVTGTEQFF.

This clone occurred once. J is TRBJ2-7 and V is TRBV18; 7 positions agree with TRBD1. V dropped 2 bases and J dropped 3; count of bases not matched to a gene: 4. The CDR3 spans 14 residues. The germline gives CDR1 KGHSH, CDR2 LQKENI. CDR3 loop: CASSPIRDSYEQYF. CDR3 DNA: TGTGCCAGCTCACCAATCCGGGACAGCTACGAGCAGTACTTC.

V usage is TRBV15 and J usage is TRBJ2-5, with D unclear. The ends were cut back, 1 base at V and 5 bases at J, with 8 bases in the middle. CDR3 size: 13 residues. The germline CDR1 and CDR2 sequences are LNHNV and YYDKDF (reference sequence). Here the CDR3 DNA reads TGTGCCACCAGCAGAGCCAGAGGCGAGACCCAGTACTTC. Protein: CATSRARGETQYF.

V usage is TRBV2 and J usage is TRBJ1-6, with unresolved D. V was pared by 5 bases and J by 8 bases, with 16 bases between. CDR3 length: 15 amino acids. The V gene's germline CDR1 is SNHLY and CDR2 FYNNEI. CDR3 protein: CASSSGRGRYSPLHF. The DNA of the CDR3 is TGTGCCAGCAGTTCCGGTCGAGGGAGGTATTCACCCCTCCACTTT.

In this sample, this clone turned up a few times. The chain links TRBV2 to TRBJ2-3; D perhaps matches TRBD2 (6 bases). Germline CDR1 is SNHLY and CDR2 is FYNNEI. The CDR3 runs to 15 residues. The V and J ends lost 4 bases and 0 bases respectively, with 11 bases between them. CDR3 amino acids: CASSGASESTDTQYF. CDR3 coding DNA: TGTGCCAGCAGTGGGGCTAGCGAGAGCACAGATACGCAGTATTTT.

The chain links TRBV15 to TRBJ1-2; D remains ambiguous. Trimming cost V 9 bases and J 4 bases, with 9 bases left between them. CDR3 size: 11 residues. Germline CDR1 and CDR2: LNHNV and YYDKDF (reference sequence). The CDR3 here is CATQDGYGYTF. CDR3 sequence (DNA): TGTGCCACGCAGGACGGCTATGGCTACACCTTC. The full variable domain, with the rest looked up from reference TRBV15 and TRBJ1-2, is DAMVIQNPRYQVTQFGKPVTLSCSQTLNHNVMYWYQQKSSQAPKLLFHYYDKDFNNEADTPDNFQSRRPNTSFCFLDIRSPGLGDTAMYLCATQDGYGYTFGSGTRLTVV.

The CDR3 bases are TGTGCCAGCAGCACCGGGACCCGGATCACCTACACCTTC. Its translation is CASSTGTRITYTF. The chain has TRBV6-6 and TRBJ1-2; D perhaps matches TRBD1 (5 bases). V dropped 6 bases and J dropped 10 bases, with 18 bases sitting between them. Per germline, CDR1 MNHNY and CDR2 SVGAGI (reference sequence). The CDR3 covers 13 residues.

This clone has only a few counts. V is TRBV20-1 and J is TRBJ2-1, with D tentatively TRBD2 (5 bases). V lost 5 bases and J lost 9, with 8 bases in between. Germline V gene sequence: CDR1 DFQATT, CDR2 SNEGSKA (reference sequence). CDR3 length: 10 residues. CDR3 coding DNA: TGCAGTGCTTCAGCGGTTGAGCAGTTCTTC. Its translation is CSASAVEQFF.

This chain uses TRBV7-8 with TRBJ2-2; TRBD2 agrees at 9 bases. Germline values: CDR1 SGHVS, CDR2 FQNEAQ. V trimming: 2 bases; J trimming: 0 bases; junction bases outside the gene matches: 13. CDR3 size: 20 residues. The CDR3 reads CASSLHLLVSGGTNTGELFF. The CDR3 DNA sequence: TGTGCCAGCAGCTTACACCTCCTAGTCAGCGGGGGGACGAACACCGGGGAGCTGTTTTTT.

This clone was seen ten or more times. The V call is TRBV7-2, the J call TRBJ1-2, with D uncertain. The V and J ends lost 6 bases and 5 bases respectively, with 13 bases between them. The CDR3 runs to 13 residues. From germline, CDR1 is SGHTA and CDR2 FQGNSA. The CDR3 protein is CASSPPGSYGYTF. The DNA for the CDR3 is TGTGCCAGCAGTCCCCCCGGGAGTTATGGCTACACCTTC. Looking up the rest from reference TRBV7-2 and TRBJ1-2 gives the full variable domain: GAGVSQSPSNKVTEKGKDVELRCDPISGHTALYWYRQSLGQGLEFLIYFQGNSAPDKSGLPSDRFSAERTGGSVSTLTIQRTQQEDSAVYLCASSPPGSYGYTFGSGTRLTVV.

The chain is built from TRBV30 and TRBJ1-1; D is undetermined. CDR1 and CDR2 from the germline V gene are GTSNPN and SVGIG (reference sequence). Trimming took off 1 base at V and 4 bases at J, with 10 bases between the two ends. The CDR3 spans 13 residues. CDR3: CAWSARMGTEAFF. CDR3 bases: TGTGCCTGGAGTGCTCGAATGGGCACTGAAGCTTTCTTT.